The T cell receptor beta chain described here comes from a study of T-cell memory formation after mild COVID-19. Constant-segment primers and 5'RACE yielded cDNA libraries for TCR alpha and TCR beta, each carrying sample barcodes and UMIs. TCRdb reprocessed the 5' RACE reads with MiXCR, giving one entry per CDR3 protein. The sample lists tens of thousands of distinct CDR3 sequences, 7.4% seen once, with roughly 14% in the top ten. Study-wide points: Second-wave clones with a day 37 peak had unconfirmed SARS-CoV-2 specificity.

The table lists this clonotype with many counts. Its antigen is not known. Looked up from germline, CDR1 is SGHTA and CDR2 is FQGTGA. Trimming stripped 5 bases from V and 11 bases from J, with 18 bases between. CDR3 length: 13 amino acids. This sequence originates from an adult woman who had mild COVID-19 (a few samples of this study predate the infection). Cell type and time point are not known. Sequenced sample: PBMCs or a T cell subset sorted from them (not recorded which). This rearrangement joins TRBV7-3 to TRBJ1-1; D is undetermined. CDR3 sequence reads: CASSPNDVRGAFF. The CDR3 coding sequence is TGTGCCAGCAGCCCAAACGACGTTCGCGGGGCTTTCTTT.